These T cell receptor beta chains were read from a single sample in a study of shared clonotypes between healthy human individuals. Some clones are missing from TCRdb's copy, which holds only in-frame ones; the method was immunoSEQ multiplex PCR. Of some 490,000 clones in the sample, approximately 81% are singletons; the top ten hold 10% to 15%. Sequenced sample: PBMCs. All receptors derive from a woman aged 40 to 55 in good health. Some clones in this sample may be carry-over from other donors' samples. The CDR3 runs from the conserved cysteine through the conserved F or W. A D gene is named only where the DNA matches it firmly. Part of the rows lack a size; the others show once, few, many or a class for expanded clones.

size	V	J	D	DNA	CDR3
.	TRBV10-2	TRBJ2-7	TRBD2	TGCGCCAGCAGTGAGAGACTAGCCACGATAGGGTACTTC	CASSERLATIGYF
.	TRBV18	TRBJ2-5	.	TGTGCCAGCTCACCACCGACGCTGGCAGGCGGGGAGACCCAGTACTTC	CASSPPTLAGGETQYF
.	TRBV7-8	TRBJ2-1	.	TGTGCCAGCAGCTTAGTAACCCCGCCCAATGAGCAGTTCTTC	CASSLVTPPNEQFF
.	TRBV7-9	TRBJ2-1	TRBD2	TGTGCCAGCAGCCGATATAGCGGGGCAGACAATGAGCAGTTCTTC	CASSRYSGADNEQFF
.	TRBV7-8	TRBJ1-4	TRBD1	TGTGCCAGCAGCTTAGCGGGGGGAGGGGGCAATGAAAAACTGTTTTTT	CASSLAGGGGNEKLFF
.	TRBV15	TRBJ2-5	.	TGTGCCACCAGCACCGGAGGACGACGGGAGAAAGAGACCCAGTACTTC	CATSTGGRREKETQYF
.	TRBV9	TRBJ2-7	.	TGTGCCAGCAGCGTAGACGTGGGCGAGCAGTACTTC	CASSVDVGEQYF
.	TRBV9	TRBJ2-6	TRBD1	TGTGCCAGCAGCGTCCGGACAGGGGCAACCCTCTCTGGGGCCAACGTCCTGACTTTC	CASSVRTGATLSGANVLTF
few	TRBV15	TRBJ2-7	TRBD1	TGTGCCACCAGCAGAGATGGCCAGGGGGTCGGGGAGCAGTACTTC	CATSRDGQGVGEQYF
.	TRBV6-6	TRBJ2-7	.	TGTGCCAGCAGTTACTCGAAGACAGACTCCTACGAGCAGTACTTC	CASSYSKTDSYEQYF
few	TRBV6-1	TRBJ2-5	TRBD1	TGTGCCAGCAGTACGACAGGGGAAGAGACCCAGTACTTC	CASSTTGEETQYF
.	TRBV21-1	TRBJ1-2	.	TGTGCCAGCAGTACAGGGTCGGAGGATGGCTACACCTTC	CASSTGSEDGYTF
once	TRBV6-4	TRBJ2-2	.	TGTGCCAGCAGTGCCCTGGTATCCACCGGGGAGCTGTTTTTT	CASSALVSTGELFF
.	TRBV9	TRBJ1-1	.	TGTGCCAGCAGCGTTGCAGGGACCACTGAAGCTTTCTTT	CASSVAGTTEAFF
.	TRBV28	TRBJ1-1	.	TGTGCCAGCAGTAGGGACCGCACTGAAGCTTTCTTT	CASSRDRTEAFF
.	TRBV7-3	TRBJ2-5	TRBD1	TGTGCCAGCAGCCAAGAGACAGGGTTGGAGACCCAGTACTTC	CASSQETGLETQYF
.	TRBV5-1	TRBJ2-6	TRBD2	TGCGCCAGCAGCAAGAGACTAGCGGGCCCTTCTGGGGCCAACGTCCTGACTTTC	CASSKRLAGPSGANVLTF
.	TRBV30	TRBJ1-4	.	TGTGCCTGGAGTCTTCCAGCTAATGAAAAACTGTTTTTT	CAWSLPANEKLFF
.	TRBV28	TRBJ2-7	.	TGTGCCAGCTACCCCGGCAGGGAAGTTGGCGAGCAGTACTTC	CASYPGREVGEQYF
.	TRBV28	TRBJ2-1	TRBD1	TGTGCCAGCAGATCGGACAGGGTAGCCTACAATGAGCAGTTCTTC	CASRSDRVAYNEQFF
.	TRBV14	TRBJ2-7	TRBD1	TGTGCCAGCAGCCACGGGACAGGGAAGTACGAGCAGTACTTC	CASSHGTGKYEQYF
.	TRBV19	TRBJ2-2	.	TGTGCCAGTAAACCCCAGCTACCCGGGGAGCTGTTTTTT	CASKPQLPGELFF
.	TRBV6-5	TRBJ1-2	.	TGTGCCAGCAGTTACTCATCAGCCAGGGGCTACACCTTC	CASSYSSARGYTF
.	TRBV10-3	TRBJ2-3	TRBD2	TGTGCCATCAGCAACGGGAGGACAGATACGCAGTATTTT	CAISNGRTDTQYF
.	TRBV5-6	TRBJ1-2	.	TGTGCCAGCAGCTTTGGGCAGCGCCTAGGCTACACCTTC	CASSFGQRLGYTF
.	TRBV25-1	TRBJ2-7	TRBD2	TGTGCCAGCAGTGAAGGGACTAGCGGTTACGAGCAGTACTTC	CASSEGTSGYEQYF
.	TRBV29-1	TRBJ2-1	.	TGCAGCGTTGAAAGGCAGACTGAGCAGTTCTTC	CSVERQTEQFF
.	TRBV7-9	TRBJ2-1	.	TGTGCCAGCAGCTTAGGGGCGGACTCCTACAATGAGCAGTTCTTC	CASSLGADSYNEQFF